These T cell receptor beta chains were read from a single sample in a study of CD8+ T cells in alopecia areata. Sequenced by immunoSEQ multiplex PCR; TCRdb stores in-frame clones only, minus some. The sample shows about 130,000 clones, roughly three fifths of them seen only once. The sequencing here drew on CD4+ T cells sorted from blood, taken at week 0. The receptors originated from a human donor with alopecia areata. CDR3s leave out the opening cysteine and the closing phenylalanine or tryptophan.

V	J	CDR3
TRBV5-1	TRBJ1-1	ASSLGWTGGGSEAF
TRBV7-2	TRBJ1-2	ASSSTFEGANGYT
TRBV28	TRBJ1-2	ASSTPAARLNYGYT
TRBV29-1	TRBJ2-7	SVTGTGGYEQY
TRBV18	TRBJ1-1	ASSQGQGEVTEAF
TRBV27	TRBJ2-4	ASSLLGGKNIQY
TRBV4-3	TRBJ2-7	ASSQEKAGDPYEQY
TRBV5-4	TRBJ1-5	ASSDRGNQPQH
TRBV30	TRBJ2-1	AWVKSGGLNEQF
TRBV5-1	TRBJ2-3	ASSRDFGTSGRQDTQY
TRBV7-2	TRBJ2-7	ASTPSYEQY
TRBV6-5	TRBJ2-7	ASSQAGAREQY
TRBV29-1	TRBJ2-3	SVSLGLVNTDTQY
TRBV28	TRBJ1-2	ASSPRTYGYT
TRBV19	TRBJ2-4	ASSRRPTDGSKNIQY
TRBV9	TRBJ1-4	ASSVTGSNEKLF
TRBV15	TRBJ1-5	ATSRDRVGNQPQH
TRBV7-2	TRBJ2-5	ASSFGQGARTQY